The clone carrying this T cell receptor (beta chain) was seen more than once but under ten times. A read error may produce the germline difference seen at one junction end. The record originates from a study of cytomegalovirus exposure and HLA in healthy donors. Amplification used 60 Vbeta primers and 13 Jbeta primers. Libraries were prepared by immunoSEQ multiplex PCR; TCRdb keeps only in-frame clonotypes and omits some of them. The data show around 120,000 clones, with over 75% seen just once and roughly 1.8% held by the top ten. The CDR3 length is 12 residues. The germline gives CDR1 GTSNPN, CDR2 SVGIG (reference sequence).

The TCR comes from a boy younger than 18 in good health and CMV-seronegative. The sequenced sample consisted of PBMCs. The genes are TRBV30 and TRBJ1-3; D gene unclear. The CDR3 DNA reads TGTGCCTGGAGTCGCGGGCCTCCCCAGGTGGATTTT. Translation gives CAWSRGPPQVDF.